Listed below are T cell receptor beta chains from one sample, sequenced in a study of Ad26.COV2.S vaccination and SARS-CoV-2 variants. Produced via immunoSEQ multiplex PCR; TCRdb's table is partial and in-frame only. The table lists around 300,000 clones, about nine tenths of them singletons. Sequenced here: peripheral blood, sampled in a trial of Ad26.COV2.S vaccine versus placebo. The receptors were gathered from a person aged 18 to 59 who received the Ad26.COV2.S COVID-19 vaccine or a placebo. CDR3s include the opening cysteine and the closing phenylalanine or tryptophan. D genes are given only for firm matches. For some rows the clone size is stated as once, few or many, or as a class when expanded; others skip it.

DNA | CDR3 | J | V | D | size
TGTGCCAGCAGCTTAGGTTCCTCGATGTACAATGAGCAGTTCTTC | CASSLGSSMYNEQFF | TRBJ2-1 | TRBV7-2 | - | -
TGTGCCAGCAGCTTGAGAGAAGGCGTCCACGAGCAGTACTTC | CASSLREGVHEQYF | TRBJ2-7 | TRBV5-6 | - | -
TGTGCCACCAGCAGAGGGCCGCTTAGGGATTCCTACAATGAGCAGTTCTTC | CATSRGPLRDSYNEQFF | TRBJ2-1 | TRBV15 | - | few
TGTGCCAGCAGTCCGAGGGGACAGCTTTACAATGAGCAGTTCTTC | CASSPRGQLYNEQFF | TRBJ2-1 | TRBV27 | TRBD1 | -
TGTGCCTGGAGTGGCGTAATTGGCAATCAGCCCCAGCATTTT | CAWSGVIGNQPQHF | TRBJ1-5 | TRBV30 | - | -
TGTGCCAGCAGTACAGGGTGGGCTAATGAAAAACTGTTTTTT | CASSTGWANEKLFF | TRBJ1-4 | TRBV6-5 | - | -
TGTGCCAGCAGACGCACAGGGTCTAACTATGGCTACACCTTC | CASRRTGSNYGYTF | TRBJ1-2 | TRBV6-5 | - | -
TGTGCCAGCAGTTTGTTCCCAGCGGGAGAGGGGAATGAGCAGTTCTTC | CASSLFPAGEGNEQFF | TRBJ2-1 | TRBV28 | TRBD2 | -
TGTGCCAGCATGTACAGTCAGGGAGGATCCGGGGAGCTGTTTTTT | CASMYSQGGSGELFF | TRBJ2-2 | TRBV28 | - | -
TGTGCCAGCAGCCTCAGACTAGCGGGGCCGGGCCTAAGCACAGATACGCAGTATTTT | CASSLRLAGPGLSTDTQYF | TRBJ2-3 | TRBV7-9 | TRBD2 | -
TGTGCCAGCAGCGCAGGACTAGCGGGAATCCCAGGTGTCTTC | CASSAGLAGIPGVF | TRBJ2-1 | TRBV9 | TRBD2 | -
TGTGCCAGCAGTTACTCCGGGAGTATTGAAGCTTTCTTT | CASSYSGSIEAFF | TRBJ1-1 | TRBV6-5 | - | -
TGTGCCAGCTCACCCTTTGAGGACGGTGAAGCTTTCTTT | CASSPFEDGEAFF | TRBJ1-1 | TRBV18 | - | -
TGCGCCAGCAGCCAAGTCCACAGCGTTGAGACAGATACGCAGTATTTT | CASSQVHSVETDTQYF | TRBJ2-3 | TRBV4-3 | - | -
TGTGCCAGCAGTTTCCTCGGACAGGGTTACTCTGGGGCCAACGTCCTGACTTTC | CASSFLGQGYSGANVLTF | TRBJ2-6 | TRBV27 | TRBD1 | -
TGTGCCAGCAGTGAATGGGCCAGCTCTGGAAACACCATATATTTT | CASSEWASSGNTIYF | TRBJ1-3 | TRBV25-1 | - | -
TGTGCCACCAGTGACATATCGGGGGAGACCCAGTACTTC | CATSDISGETQYF | TRBJ2-5 | TRBV24-1 | - | -
TGTGCTAGCAGCCAAGGGGTAAACTCCTACAATGAGCAGTTCTTC | CASSQGVNSYNEQFF | TRBJ2-1 | TRBV7-7 | - | -
TGTGCCAGCAATACTTGGGGGGCGGGGGACACTGAAGCTTTCTTT | CASNTWGAGDTEAFF | TRBJ1-1 | TRBV2 | - | -
TGTGCCAGCAGTTACTTTAGCGGTTTCACAGATACGCAGTATTTT | CASSYFSGFTDTQYF | TRBJ2-3 | TRBV6-2/TRBV6-3 | - | -
TGTGCCAGCAGCCGGGGACTAGCGGGGGCCCAAGAGACCCAGTACTTC | CASSRGLAGAQETQYF | TRBJ2-5 | TRBV3-1/TRBV3-2 | TRBD2 | -
TGCGCCAGCAGTTACCCTTCGAAAGGGGCGCCCGAACATTATGGCTACACCTTC | CASSYPSKGAPEHYGYTF | TRBJ1-2 | TRBV10-1 | - | -
TGTGCCAGCAGCAAGATACAGGGGGCCACCTACGAGCAGTACTTC | CASSKIQGATYEQYF | TRBJ2-7 | TRBV7-2 | TRBD1 | -
TGCGCCAGCAGCCCCACTAGCGGGGGATCGAACACCGGGGAGCTGTTTTTT | CASSPTSGGSNTGELFF | TRBJ2-2 | TRBV5-1 | TRBD2 | -
TGTGCCAGCAGCCAAGGGTTCGGGACTGTGGGTGAGCAGTACTTC | CASSQGFGTVGEQYF | TRBJ2-7 | TRBV4-2 | - | few
TGTGCCAGCAGTTCCCCGGTCCGGGAAAAACTGTTTTTT | CASSSPVREKLFF | TRBJ1-4 | TRBV7-2 | - | -
TGTGCCAGCAGCCCTCAAACGCTACAAGGGGAGCAGTTCTTC | CASSPQTLQGEQFF | TRBJ2-1 | TRBV7-6 | - | -
TGTGCCAGCAGCGAAACAGGAGGGGTTAAAAACTATGGCTACACCTTC | CASSETGGVKNYGYTF | TRBJ1-2 | TRBV25-1 | - | -
TGTGCCAGCAGCCTACAACAGGGGATGGATTCACCCCTCCACTTT | CASSLQQGMDSPLHF | TRBJ1-6 | TRBV5-4 | TRBD1 | -
TGTGCCAGCAGCCCCCGGACAGGGGGCGCCGGCACAGATACGCAGTATTTT | CASSPRTGGAGTDTQYF | TRBJ2-3 | TRBV7-9 | TRBD1 | -
TGTGCCAGCAGCTTAAGTGCTCCCGATATGGGGAGTTATGGCTACACCTTC | CASSLSAPDMGSYGYTF | TRBJ1-2 | TRBV7-2 | - | -
TGCAGTGCTAGTTATCCAGGGCGCGACGAGCAGTACTTC | CSASYPGRDEQYF | TRBJ2-7 | TRBV20-1 | - | -
TGTGCCACCAGCAAGAGCGGACTTAGCTCCTACGAGCAGTACTTC | CATSKSGLSSYEQYF | TRBJ2-7 | TRBV15 | - | -